The 2 T cell receptor beta chains below all came from one sample that was sequenced in a study of graft-versus-host responses after intestinal transplantation. Generated by immunoSEQ multiplex PCR, the TCRdb table keeps only in-frame clones and is missing some. The repertoire holds tens of thousands of clones, around 83% seen once, with about 15% in the top ten. The antigens for these receptors are not known. This specimen was unstimulated CD8+ T cells sorted from spleen or lymph node cells, taken before intestinal transplant. These receptors were taken from a human donor who received an intestinal transplant.

This clone was observed a single time. The V call is TRBV18, the J call TRBJ2-7, with a possible D match to TRBD1 (7 bases). CDR3 size: 15 residues. The germline gives CDR1 KGHSH, CDR2 LQKENI. Between the trimmed V and J ends, which lost 2 bases and 2 bases, there was a span of 13 bases. The CDR3 sequence: CASSPIQGRTYEQYF. In DNA, the CDR3 is TGTGCCAGCTCACCAATACAGGGGAGGACCTACGAGCAGTACTTC. The variable domain in full, completed from reference TRBV18 and TRBJ2-7, reads NAGVMQNPRHLVRRRGQEARLRCSPMKGHSHVYWYRQLPEEGLKFMVYLQKENIIDESGMPKERFSAEFPKEGPSILRIQQVVRGDSAAYFCASSPIQGRTYEQYFGPGTRLTVT.

V gene TRBV7-6 combines with J gene TRBJ2-3; 7 bases map to TRBD2. There are 17 residues in the CDR3. With V trimmed by 4 bases and J by 2 bases, 12 bases remained unmatched. The germline gives CDR1 SGHVS, CDR2 FNYEAQ. The CDR3, as DNA: TGTGCCAGCAGCTCCCTTTGGGAGGGCGATTTCACAGATACGCAGTATTTT. Its protein is CASSSLWEGDFTDTQYF.